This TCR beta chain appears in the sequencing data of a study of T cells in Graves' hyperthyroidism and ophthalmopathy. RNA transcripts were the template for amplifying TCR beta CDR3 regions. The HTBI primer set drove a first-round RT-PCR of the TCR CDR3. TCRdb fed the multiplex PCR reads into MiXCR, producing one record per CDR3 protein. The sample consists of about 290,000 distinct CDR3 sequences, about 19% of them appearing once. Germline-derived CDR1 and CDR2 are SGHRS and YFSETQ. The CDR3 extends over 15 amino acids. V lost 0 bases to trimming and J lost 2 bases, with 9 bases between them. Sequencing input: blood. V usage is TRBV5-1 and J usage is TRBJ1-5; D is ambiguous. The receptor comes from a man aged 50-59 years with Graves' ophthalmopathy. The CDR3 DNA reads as TGCGCCAGCAGCTTGGGGACCAGTGGCAATCAGCCCCAGCATTTT. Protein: CASSLGTSGNQPQHF.